These 25 T cell receptor beta chains share one sample of origin, sequenced in a study. TCRdb reprocessed the RT-PCR reads with MiXCR, giving one entry per CDR3 protein. The table has about 680,000 distinct CDR3 sequences, approximately 15% seen once. The source material was memory CD4+ T cells from blood. The receptor source for this set is a female donor in good health, serving as a healthy control.

This clonotype was recorded at least ten times. This rearrangement joins TRBV5-1 to TRBJ2-7, with D perhaps TRBD1 (5 bases). This CDR3 has 12 amino acids. Trimming removed 4 bases at V and 2 bases at J, with 7 bases between. Per the germline V gene, CDR1 is SGHRS and CDR2 is YFSETQ. The CDR3 bases are TGCGCCAGCAGCACAGGAGCCTACGAGCAGTACTTC. Protein product: CASSTGAYEQYF.

This clonotype was picked up many times. This chain joins TRBV20-1 and TRBJ2-1; D is possibly TRBD2 (6 bases). V was cut by 8 bases and J by 4 bases, with 12 bases left in between. The germline V gene has CDR1 DFQATT and CDR2 SNEGSKA (reference sequence). CDR3 size: 12 residues. CDR3 sequence (DNA): TGCAGTAGTCGCGGGACTTACAATGAGCAGTTCTTC. This gives the protein CSSRGTYNEQFF.

Here the CDR3 reads CASSPGQVHIYTQYF. CDR3 DNA: TGTGCCAGCAGTCCCGGACAGGTACACATTTATACGCAGTATTTT. This chain joins TRBV12-3 or TRBV12-4 and TRBJ2-3; 7 positions agree with TRBD1. With V trimmed by 5 bases and J by 7 bases, 12 bases remained unmatched. The CDR3 is made up of 15 amino acids.

The V call is TRBV5-1, the J call TRBJ2-2; possibly TRBD2 for D (6 bases). V shed 4 bases and J shed 2 bases, with 18 bases lying between them. Germline CDR1 reads SGHRS; CDR2 reads YFSETQ. This CDR3 has 17 residues. In nucleotides, the CDR3 is TGCGCCAGCAGCATTTATACCGGGACTTTCAACACCGGGGAGCTGTTTTTT. Its translation: CASSIYTGTFNTGELFF.

The table lists this clonotype with many counts. V gene TRBV6-2 or TRBV6-3 combines with J gene TRBJ1-6, with unresolved D. The CDR3 extends over 11 amino acids. Germline V lookup: CDR1 MNHEY, CDR2 SVGEGT. The germline V and J ends were trimmed by 10 bases and 16 bases, with 17 bases remaining between them. The CDR3 loop is CATLFSQILHF. The CDR3 region has the DNA TGTGCCACTCTATTTTCGCAGATTCTCCACTTT.

The chain combines TRBV20-1 with TRBJ2-7; D unresolved. V was clipped by 7 bases and J by 4 bases, with 26 bases between them. This CDR3 has 16 amino acids. Germline CDR1 is DFQATT and CDR2 is SNEGSKA (reference sequence). In DNA, the CDR3 is TGCAGTGGCGCACGCCCGCGGTCGGAAAGCTTTTACGAGCAGTACTTC. Translating gives CSGARPRSESFYEQYF.

This clonotype was picked up a small number of times. The chain uses TRBV9 and TRBJ2-3, with D possibly called TRBD1 or TRBD2 (5 bases each). This CDR3 is 14 amino acids long. Per the germline V gene, CDR1 is SGDLS and CDR2 is YYNGEE. The V gene lost 4 bases and the J gene lost 0 bases, with 9 bases spanning the gap. CDR3 nucleotide sequence: TGTGCCAGCAGCAGGGACCAAAGCACAGATACGCAGTATTTT. Encoded protein: CASSRDQSTDTQYF.

This clonotype was observed a single time. The junction departs from germline at one end; a sequencing error may be responsible. The V and J genes are TRBV11-2 and TRBJ2-1; possibly TRBD2 for D (6 bases). The CDR3 sequence is 16 residues long. The germline CDR1 and CDR2 sequences are SGHAT and FQNNGV. The CDR3 loop is CSSSLYSGVSYNEQFF. The CDR3 nucleotides read TGTTCCAGCAGCTTGTATAGCGGAGTCTCCTACAATGAGCAGTTCTTC. The entire variable domain, with the rest obtained from reference TRBV11-2 and TRBJ2-1, is as follows: EAGVAQSPRYKIIEKRQSVAFWCNPISGHATLYWYQQILGQGPKLLIQFQNNGVVDDSQLPKDRFSAERLKGVDSTLKIQPAKLEDSAVYLCSSSLYSGVSYNEQFFGPGTRLTVL.

Only a few counts were recorded for this clonotype. The J gene is TRBJ1-1, the V gene TRBV18; D uncertain. Trimming took off 2 bases at V and 3 bases at J, with 10 bases between the two ends. This CDR3 region has 14 residues. The V gene's germline CDR1 is KGHSH and CDR2 LQKENI. The CDR3 sequence is CASSPEVRHTEAFF. DNA for the CDR3: TGTGCCAGCTCACCAGAGGTAAGGCACACTGAAGCTTTCTTT.

The V call is TRBV27, the J call TRBJ1-6; D is ambiguous. V lost 8 bases and J 10 bases, leaving 12 bases between the germline ends. The CDR3 is made up of 12 amino acids. CDR1 and CDR2 (germline): MNHEY, SMNVEV (reference sequence). CDR3 sequence (DNA): TGTGCCAGCCGCTTCCAAGGGTCACCCCTCCACTTT. Translated: CASRFQGSPLHF.

This clonotype has a handful of counts. The chain has TRBV4-1 and TRBJ1-5; D not certain. Deletions cut 0 bases from V and 5 bases from J, with 5 bases between. Germline V gene lookup returns CDR1 MGHRA and CDR2 YSYEKL. The CDR3 spans 13 residues. Written as DNA, the CDR3 is TGCGCCAGCAGCCAAGAGTCCCATCAGCCCCAGCATTTT. It encodes CASSQESHQPQHF.

This clonotype was counted between two and nine times. V usage is TRBV24-1 and J usage is TRBJ2-3, with D possibly TRBD2 on 6 matching bases. V lost 3 bases and J 2 bases, leaving 17 bases between the germline ends. CDR1 and CDR2 from the germline V gene are KGHDR and SFDVKD. CDR3 length: 17 amino acids. DNA of the CDR3: TGTGCCACCAGTGATCCGACGAGCGGGTCCTACACAGATACGCAGTATTTT. This sequence encodes CATSDPTSGSYTDTQYF.

In its sample, this clonotype was seen many times. The genes are TRBV4-2 and TRBJ1-2; D remains ambiguous. From germline, CDR1 is LGHNA and CDR2 YNFKEQ. The CDR3 has 13 amino acids. With 2 bases removed from V and 4 bases from J, the gap between germline ends came to 8 bases. The CDR3 sequence: CASSQPDSYGYTF. DNA for the CDR3: TGTGCCAGCAGCCAACCAGACTCCTATGGCTACACCTTC.

The chain links TRBV7-8 to TRBJ2-5; D remains ambiguous. Germline values: CDR1 SGHVS, CDR2 FQNEAQ. CDR3 length equals 16 residues. V lost 4 bases to trimming and J lost 2 bases, with 17 bases between them. The CDR3 DNA reads TGTGCCAGCAGCTCCCTCGGGTACACCCTACAAGAGACCCAGTACTTC. This codes for CASSSLGYTLQETQYF.

The J gene is TRBJ1-2, the V gene TRBV12-3 or TRBV12-4; maybe TRBD1 (5 bases). The CDR3 has 16 amino acids. Between the trimmed V and J ends, which lost 1 base and 8 bases, there was a span of 20 bases. CDR3 loop: CASSLVRSAGAGGYTF. The DNA of the CDR3 is TGTGCCAGCAGTTTAGTTCGTAGCGCCGGGGCCGGGGGCTACACCTTC.

This clonotype came up many times. CDR3 coding DNA: TGCGCCAGCAGCTTGGTGTCCGGGATAAACATTCAGTACTTC. Amino acid sequence: CASSLVSGINIQYF. The chain joins TRBV5-1 to TRBJ2-4, with a possible D match to TRBD2 (5 bases). This CDR3 region has 14 residues. The germline CDR1 and CDR2 sequences are SGHRS and YFSETQ. V was pared by 0 bases and J by 6 bases, with 10 bases between. The full variable domain, in which reference TRBV5-1 and TRBJ2-4 provide the parts outside the CDR3, is KAGVTQTPRYLIKTRGQQVTLSCSPISGHRSVSWYQQTPGQGLQFLFEYFSETQRNKGNFPGRFSGRQFSNSRSEMNVSTLELGDSALYLCASSLVSGINIQYFGAGTRLSVL.

This clonotype was observed a handful of times. The chain couples TRBV20-1 to TRBJ1-6, with a possible D match to TRBD1 (6 bases). There are 14 residues in the CDR3. Germline lookup yields CDR1 DFQATT and CDR2 SNEGSKA (reference sequence). V was pared by 6 bases and J by 10 bases, with 19 bases between. CDR3 protein: CSAYRDIAISPLHF. In DNA form, the CDR3 reads TGCAGTGCCTACCGGGACATAGCAATCTCACCCCTCCACTTT.

This chain connects TRBV30 to TRBJ2-5; D ambiguous. The CDR3 length is 13 residues. The V end lost 3 bases, the J end lost 5 bases, and 13 bases lay between the germline ends. Germline V gene sequence: CDR1 GTSNPN, CDR2 SVGIG (reference sequence). The CDR3 here is CAWRATVAETQYF. DNA of the CDR3: TGTGCCTGGAGAGCGACGGTGGCGGAGACCCAGTACTTC.

This clonotype showed up just a few times. The chain joins TRBV9 to TRBJ2-7; TRBD1 aligns across 7 bases. The germline V gene encodes CDR1 SGDLS and CDR2 YYNGEE. This CDR3 contains 14 residues. V lost 4 bases to trimming and J lost 9 bases; unmatched junction nucleotides: 13. DNA of the CDR3: TGTGCCAGCAGCCCAGACAGGGCCCTAGTGGGGCAGTACTTC. Protein product: CASSPDRALVGQYF.

The CDR3 sequence: CASSLLLAGGPGEQYF. DNA of the CDR3: TGTGCCAGCAGCTTATTGCTAGCGGGGGGGCCTGGCGAGCAGTACTTC. The chain employs TRBV7-9 and TRBJ2-7, with 12 bases fitting TRBD2. The length of the CDR3 is 16 residues. The V gene end was trimmed by 2 bases and the J gene end by 6 bases; junction bases not matched to a gene: 8. Germline lookup yields CDR1 SEHNR and CDR2 FQNEAQ (reference sequence).

This clonotype was seen at least ten times. The chain uses TRBV27 and TRBJ2-3; unclear D gene. Germline lookup yields CDR1 MNHEY and CDR2 SMNVEV (reference sequence). The CDR3 sequence is 14 residues long. Trimming pared 0 bases from V and 6 bases from J, leaving 10 bases between. CDR3 DNA sequence: TGTGCCAGCAGTTTATCAGCTGCGTCGGATACGCAGTATTTT. Amino acid sequence: CASSLSAASDTQYF.

This clonotype was detected only a few times. The chain uses TRBV27 and TRBJ2-1; the D gene is possibly TRBD2 (6 bases). Germline values: CDR1 MNHEY, CDR2 SMNVEV (reference sequence). The CDR3 extends over 15 amino acids. V was cut by 5 bases and J by 4 bases, with 15 bases left in between. The CDR3: CASSVAVNTYNEQFF. The CDR3 DNA reads TGTGCCAGCAGTGTAGCGGTTAATACTTACAATGAGCAGTTCTTC.

The V gene is TRBV4-1, the J gene TRBJ2-5; 8 positions agree with TRBD2. The germline CDR1 and CDR2 sequences are MGHRA and YSYEKL. V lost 4 bases and J lost 1; bases outside the gene matches: 17. There are 19 residues in the CDR3. CDR3: CASSPLIGKREIPQETQYF. DNA of the CDR3: TGCGCCAGCAGCCCGCTTATAGGAAAGCGGGAGATACCCCAAGAGACCCAGTACTTC.

V is TRBV5-4 and J is TRBJ2-1, with 15 bases lining up with TRBD2. Losses at the gene ends were 0 bases for V and 9 bases for J; bases not matched to a gene: 7. The CDR3 has 17 residues. CDR1 is SGHNT and CDR2 is YYREEE in the germline V gene (reference sequence). The CDR3 spells CASSLGGLAGGLGEQFF. The CDR3 nucleotides are TGTGCCAGCAGCTTGGGTGGACTAGCGGGGGGGCTCGGTGAGCAGTTCTTC.

CDR3 amino acids: CASSYSRVISGSSGEQYF. CDR3 bases: TGTGCCAGCAGTTACTCGAGGGTTATTAGCGGGAGTTCTGGCGAGCAGTACTTC. The chain joins TRBV6-6 to TRBJ2-7; 9 nucleotides line up with TRBD2. This CDR3 is 18 amino acids long. CDR1 and CDR2 from the germline V gene are MNHNY and SVGAGI (reference sequence). J gave up 6 bases and V 0 bases, and 15 bases lay outside the gene matches.